This T cell receptor (beta chain) was found in a study of cytomegalovirus exposure and HLA in healthy donors. Primers: 60 Vbeta forward and 13 Jbeta reverse. Method: immunoSEQ multiplex PCR; TCRdb's copy keeps in-frame clones and lacks some. The sample lists 150,000 to 200,000 clones; approximately 86% were seen once. The source material was PBMCs. The sequence was collected from a woman in her late teens or twenties in good health and CMV-seronegative.

CDR3 nucleotides: TGTGCCAGCAGTCCGGGACTCATAAATTCACCCCTCCACTTT. Amino acid sequence: CASSPGLINSPLHF. J is TRBJ1-6 and V is TRBV28; maybe TRBD1 (5 bases). The CDR3 covers 14 residues. The germline gives CDR1 MDHEN, CDR2 SYDVKM. V lost 5 bases and J lost 7, with 12 bases in between.